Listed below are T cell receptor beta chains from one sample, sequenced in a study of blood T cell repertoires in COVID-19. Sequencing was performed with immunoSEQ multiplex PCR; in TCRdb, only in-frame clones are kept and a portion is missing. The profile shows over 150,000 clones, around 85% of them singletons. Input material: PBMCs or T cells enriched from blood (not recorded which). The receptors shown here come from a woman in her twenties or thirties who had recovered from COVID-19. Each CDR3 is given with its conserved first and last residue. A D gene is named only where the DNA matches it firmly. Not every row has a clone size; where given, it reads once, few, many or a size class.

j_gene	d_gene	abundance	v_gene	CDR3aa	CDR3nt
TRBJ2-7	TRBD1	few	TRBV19	CASLGGQGYEQYF	TGTGCCAGTCTAGGGGGACAGGGTTACGAGCAGTACTTC
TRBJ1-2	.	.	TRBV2	CASKAGIYGYTF	TGTGCCAGCAAAGCAGGGATTTATGGCTACACCTTC
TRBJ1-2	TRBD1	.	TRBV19	CASSINGQGNYGYTF	TGTGCCAGTAGTATTAACGGACAGGGCAACTATGGCTACACCTTC
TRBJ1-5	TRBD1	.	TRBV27	CASSLSGTGGDQPQHF	TGTGCCAGCAGTTTATCGGGGACAGGTGGGGACCAGCCCCAGCATTTT
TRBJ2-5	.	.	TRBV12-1	CASSFSLFRQGAIQETQYF	TGTGCCAGCAGCTTTTCTCTCTTTCGACAGGGCGCAATTCAAGAGACCCAGTACTTC
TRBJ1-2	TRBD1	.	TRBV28	CASSFSTGGGYTF	TGTGCCAGCAGTTTCTCGACAGGGGGAGGCTACACCTTC
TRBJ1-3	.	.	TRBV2	CASGHGGAGQGNTIYF	TGTGCCAGCGGCCATGGCGGGGCAGGGCAAGGAAACACCATATATTTT
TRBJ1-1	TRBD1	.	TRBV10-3	CAIRTGDTEAFF	TGTGCCATCCGGACAGGGGACACTGAAGCTTTCTTT
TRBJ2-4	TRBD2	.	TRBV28	CASSLGGGNIQYF	TGTGCCAGCAGTTTAGGGGGGGGTAACATTCAGTACTTC
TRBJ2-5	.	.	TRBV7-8	CASSRDLWSGGGRSQYF	TGTGCCAGCAGCCGCGATCTCTGGAGTGGCGGGGGCCGTTCTCAGTACTTC
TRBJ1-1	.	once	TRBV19	CASSISGPTEAFF	TGTGCCAGTAGTATTTCAGGGCCCACTGAAGCTTTCTTT
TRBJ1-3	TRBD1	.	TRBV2	CASRDRISGNTIYF	TGTGCCAGCCGGGACAGGATCTCTGGAAACACCATATATTTT
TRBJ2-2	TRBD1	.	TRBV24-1	CAPTQFWDRDSGELFF	TGTGCCCCCACACAGTTCTGGGACAGGGATTCCGGGGAGCTGTTTTTT
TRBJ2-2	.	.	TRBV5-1	CASSWSAGTGELFF	TGCGCCAGCAGCTGGTCCGCCGGGACCGGGGAGCTGTTTTTT
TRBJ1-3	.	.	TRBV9	CASSANINRISGNTIYF	TGTGCCAGCAGCGCAAACATCAACAGGATCTCTGGAAACACCATATATTTT
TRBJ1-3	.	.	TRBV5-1	CASSSDGRGSPSGNTIYF	TGCGCCAGCAGCTCCGACGGGAGGGGCTCACCCTCTGGAAACACCATATATTTT
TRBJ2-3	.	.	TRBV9	CASSGRTSTDTQYF	TGTGCCAGCAGCGGCCGGACTAGCACAGATACGCAGTATTTT
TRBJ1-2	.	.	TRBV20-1	CSAPPADGYTF	TGCAGTGCCCCCCCTGCAGATGGCTACACCTTC
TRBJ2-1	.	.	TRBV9	CASSVILGASYNEQFF	TGTGCCAGCAGCGTGATATTGGGGGCCTCCTACAATGAGCAGTTCTTC
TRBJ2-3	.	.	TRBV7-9	CASSYPSFGVNTQYF	TGTGCCAGCAGCTACCCGTCCTTCGGGGTTAATACGCAGTATTTT
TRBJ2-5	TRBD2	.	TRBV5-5	CASSLVLLGGGGTQETQYF	TGTGCCAGCAGCTTGGTCTTATTGGGCGGCGGGGGGACTCAAGAGACCCAGTACTTC
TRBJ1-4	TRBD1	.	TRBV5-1	CASSDLQGAREKLFF	TGCGCCAGCAGCGACCTTCAGGGGGCAAGAGAAAAACTGTTTTTT
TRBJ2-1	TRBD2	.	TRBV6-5	CASSYFREGPNEQFF	TGTGCCAGCAGTTACTTCCGGGAGGGGCCCAATGAGCAGTTCTTC
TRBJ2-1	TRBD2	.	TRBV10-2	CASRGLGGSSYNEQFF	TGCGCCAGCAGGGGCTTGGGCGGGAGCTCCTACAATGAGCAGTTCTTC
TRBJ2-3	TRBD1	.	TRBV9	CASSVGQGTNTQYF	TGTGCCAGCAGCGTAGGACAGGGCACAAATACGCAGTATTTT
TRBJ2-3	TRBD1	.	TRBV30	CSKTGDTDTQYF	TGCTCAAAAACAGGGGACACAGATACGCAGTATTTT
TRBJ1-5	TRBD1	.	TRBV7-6	CASSPGTGSSNQPQHF	TGTGCCAGCAGCCCGGGGACAGGGTCAAGCAATCAGCCCCAGCATTTT
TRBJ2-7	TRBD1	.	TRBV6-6	CASSPDWTGMTYEQYF	TGTGCCAGCAGTCCCGATTGGACAGGGATGACCTACGAGCAGTACTTC
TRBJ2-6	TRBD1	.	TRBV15	CATSTRDRVTQQGANVLTF	TGTGCCACCAGCACACGGGACAGGGTCACTCAGCAAGGGGCCAACGTCCTGACTTTC
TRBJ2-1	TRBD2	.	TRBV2	CASKTSGGVVGNEQFF	TGTGCCAGCAAGACTAGCGGGGGGGTCGTGGGAAATGAGCAGTTCTTC
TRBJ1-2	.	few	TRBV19	CASKDSVYGYTF	TGTGCCAGTAAGGACAGTGTCTATGGCTACACCTTC
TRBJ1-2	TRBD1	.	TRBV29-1	CSVIGTGGVDGYTF	TGCAGCGTCATCGGGACAGGGGGAGTCGATGGCTACACCTTC
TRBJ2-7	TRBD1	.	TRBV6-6	CASSYSNQGAPYEQYF	TGTGCCAGCAGTTACTCGAACCAGGGGGCTCCCTACGAGCAGTACTTC
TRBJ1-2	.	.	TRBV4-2	CASSQVGAVYGYTF	TGTGCCAGCAGCCAAGTGGGAGCCGTCTATGGCTACACCTTC
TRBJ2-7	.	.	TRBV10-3	CAISPTTIDEQYF	TGTGCCATCAGTCCAACGACAATCGACGAGCAGTACTTC
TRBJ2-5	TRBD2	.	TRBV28	CASSSSGGAFKTQYF	TGTGCCAGCAGTTCTAGCGGGGGGGCGTTTAAGACCCAGTACTTC
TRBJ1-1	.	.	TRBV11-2	CASRRQLNTEAFF	TGTGCCAGCAGGCGACAGTTGAACACTGAAGCTTTCTTT
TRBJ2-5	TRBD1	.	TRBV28	CASSPDRGRETQYF	TGTGCCAGCAGTCCCGACAGGGGGCGAGAGACCCAGTACTTC
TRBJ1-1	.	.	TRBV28	CASRRDRGGEAFF	TGTGCCAGCAGGCGTGACCGAGGAGGAGAAGCTTTCTTT
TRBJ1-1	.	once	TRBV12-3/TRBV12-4	CASSLGENTEAFF	TGTGCCAGCAGTTTAGGAGAGAACACTGAAGCTTTCTTT
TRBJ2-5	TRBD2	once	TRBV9	CASSVDLAGTLQETQYF	TGTGCCAGCAGCGTAGACCTAGCGGGGACACTCCAAGAGACCCAGTACTTC
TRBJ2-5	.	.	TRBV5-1	CASRGGTGKETQYF	TGCGCCAGCAGAGGCGGCACTGGTAAAGAGACCCAGTACTTC
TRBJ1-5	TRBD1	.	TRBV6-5	CASRSGTGGLKPQHF	TGTGCCAGCAGGTCCGGGACAGGGGGGTTAAAGCCCCAGCATTTT
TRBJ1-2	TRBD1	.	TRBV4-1	CASSLPKTGNYGYTF	TGCGCCAGCAGCCTACCCAAGACAGGGAACTATGGCTACACCTTC
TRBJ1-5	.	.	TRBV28	CASSPSGRGGNQPQHF	TGTGCCAGCAGTCCATCCGGCAGGGGCGGCAATCAGCCCCAGCATTTT
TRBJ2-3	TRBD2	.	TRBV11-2	CASQPGGRGTDTQYF	TGTGCCAGCCAACCTGGAGGGAGGGGTACAGATACGCAGTATTTT